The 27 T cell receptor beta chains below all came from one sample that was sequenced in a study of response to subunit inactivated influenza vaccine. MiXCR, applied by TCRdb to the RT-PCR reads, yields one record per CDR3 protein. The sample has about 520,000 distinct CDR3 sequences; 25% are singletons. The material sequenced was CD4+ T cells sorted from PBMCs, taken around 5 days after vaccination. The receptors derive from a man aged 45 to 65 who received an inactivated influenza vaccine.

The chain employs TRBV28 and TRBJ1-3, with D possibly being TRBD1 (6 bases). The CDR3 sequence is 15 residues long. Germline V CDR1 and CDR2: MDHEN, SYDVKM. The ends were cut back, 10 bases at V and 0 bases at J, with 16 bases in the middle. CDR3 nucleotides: TGTGCCACCAGGGAGGGGGTAAACTCTGGAAACACCATATATTTT. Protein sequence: CATREGVNSGNTIYF.

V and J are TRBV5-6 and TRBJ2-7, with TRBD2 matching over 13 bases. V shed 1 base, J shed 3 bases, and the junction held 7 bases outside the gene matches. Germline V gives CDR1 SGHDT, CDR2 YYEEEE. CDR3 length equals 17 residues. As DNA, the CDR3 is TGTGCCAGCAGCTTGCAGACTAGCGGGAGGATACGCTACGAGCAGTACTTC. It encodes CASSLQTSGRIRYEQYF.

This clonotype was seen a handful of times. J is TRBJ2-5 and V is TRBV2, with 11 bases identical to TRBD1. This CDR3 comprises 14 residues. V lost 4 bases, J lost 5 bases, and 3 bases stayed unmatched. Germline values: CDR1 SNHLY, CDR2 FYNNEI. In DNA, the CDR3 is TGTGCCAGCAGTGGGACAGGGGGCTGGGAGACCCAGTACTTC. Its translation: CASSGTGGWETQYF.

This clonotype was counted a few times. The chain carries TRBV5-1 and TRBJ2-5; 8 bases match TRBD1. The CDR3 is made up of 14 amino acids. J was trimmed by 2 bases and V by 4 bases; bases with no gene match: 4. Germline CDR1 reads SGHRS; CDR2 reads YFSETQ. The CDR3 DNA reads TGCGCCAGCAGCACAGGGGGGATTCAAGAGACCCAGTACTTC. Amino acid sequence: CASSTGGIQETQYF.

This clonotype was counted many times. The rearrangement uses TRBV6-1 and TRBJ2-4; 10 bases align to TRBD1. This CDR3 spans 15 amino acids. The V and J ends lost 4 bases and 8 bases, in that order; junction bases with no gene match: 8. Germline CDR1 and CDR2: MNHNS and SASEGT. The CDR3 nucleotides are TGTGCCAGCAGTGCAACCGGGACAGGGGCACACATTCAGTACTTC. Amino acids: CASSATGTGAHIQYF.

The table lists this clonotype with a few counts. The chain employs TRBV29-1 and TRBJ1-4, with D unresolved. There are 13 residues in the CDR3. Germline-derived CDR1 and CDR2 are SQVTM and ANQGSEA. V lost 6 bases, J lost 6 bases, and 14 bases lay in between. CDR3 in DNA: TGCAGCGTCCTCGGGCAGGATTATGAAAAACTGTTTTTT. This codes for CSVLGQDYEKLFF.

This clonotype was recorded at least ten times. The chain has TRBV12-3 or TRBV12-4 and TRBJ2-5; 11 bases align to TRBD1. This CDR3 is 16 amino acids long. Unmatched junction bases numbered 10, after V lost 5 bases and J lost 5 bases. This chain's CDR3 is CASSPGQGALLETQYF. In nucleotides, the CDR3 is TGTGCCAGCAGTCCTGGACAGGGGGCGCTTTTGGAGACCCAGTACTTC.

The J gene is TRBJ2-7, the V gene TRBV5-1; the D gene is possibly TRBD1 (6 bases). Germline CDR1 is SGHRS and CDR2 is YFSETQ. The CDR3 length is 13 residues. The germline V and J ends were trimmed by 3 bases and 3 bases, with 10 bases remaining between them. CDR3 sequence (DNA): TGCGCCAGCAGCTCGAGACAGGTCTACGAGCAGTACTTC. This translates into CASSSRQVYEQYF.

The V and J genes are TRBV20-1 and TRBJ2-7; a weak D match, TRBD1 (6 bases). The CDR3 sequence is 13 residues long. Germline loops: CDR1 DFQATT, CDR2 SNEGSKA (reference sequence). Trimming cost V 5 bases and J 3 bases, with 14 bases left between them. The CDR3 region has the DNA TGCAGTGCTGAAGAGAGGGGGAGCTACGAGCAGTACTTC. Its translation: CSAEERGSYEQYF.

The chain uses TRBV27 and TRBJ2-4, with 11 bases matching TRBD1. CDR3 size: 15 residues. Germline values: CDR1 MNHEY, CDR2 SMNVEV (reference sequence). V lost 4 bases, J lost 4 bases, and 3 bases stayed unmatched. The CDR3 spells CASSSGQGVKNIQYF. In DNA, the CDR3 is TGTGCCAGCAGTTCGGGACAGGGGGTAAAAAACATTCAGTACTTC.

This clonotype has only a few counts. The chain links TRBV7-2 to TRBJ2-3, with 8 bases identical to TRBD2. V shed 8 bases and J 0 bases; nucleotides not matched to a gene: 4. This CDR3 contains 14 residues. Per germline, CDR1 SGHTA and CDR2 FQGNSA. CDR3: CASGLAGSTDTQYF. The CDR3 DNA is TGTGCCAGCGGCCTAGCGGGCAGCACAGATACGCAGTATTTT.

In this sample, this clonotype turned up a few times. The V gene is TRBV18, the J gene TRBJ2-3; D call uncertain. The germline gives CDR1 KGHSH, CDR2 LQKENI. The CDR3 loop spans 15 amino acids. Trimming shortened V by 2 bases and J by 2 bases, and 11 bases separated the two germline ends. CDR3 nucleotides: TGTGCCAGCTCACCAAACTATCTGATCACAGATACGCAGTATTTT. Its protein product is CASSPNYLITDTQYF.

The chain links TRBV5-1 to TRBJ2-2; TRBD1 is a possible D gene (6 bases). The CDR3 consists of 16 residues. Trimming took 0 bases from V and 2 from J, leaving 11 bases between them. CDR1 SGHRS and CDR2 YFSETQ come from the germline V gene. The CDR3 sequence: CASSLGGDINTGELFF. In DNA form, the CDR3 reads TGCGCCAGCAGCTTGGGAGGGGACATCAACACCGGGGAGCTGTTTTTT. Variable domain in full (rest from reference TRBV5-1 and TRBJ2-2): KAGVTQTPRYLIKTRGQQVTLSCSPISGHRSVSWYQQTPGQGLQFLFEYFSETQRNKGNFPGRFSGRQFSNSRSEMNVSTLELGDSALYLCASSLGGDINTGELFFGEGSRLTVL.

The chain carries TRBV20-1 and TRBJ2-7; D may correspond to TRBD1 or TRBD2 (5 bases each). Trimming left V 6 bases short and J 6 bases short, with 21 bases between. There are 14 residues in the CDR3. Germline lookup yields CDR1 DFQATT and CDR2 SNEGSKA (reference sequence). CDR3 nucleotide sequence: TGCAGTGCGACCCCGTGGGCAGGGACGGGCGAGCAGTACTTC. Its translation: CSATPWAGTGEQYF.

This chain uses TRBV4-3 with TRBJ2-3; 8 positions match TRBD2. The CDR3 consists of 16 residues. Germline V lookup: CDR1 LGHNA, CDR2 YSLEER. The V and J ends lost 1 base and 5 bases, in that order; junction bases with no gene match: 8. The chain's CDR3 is CASSQGGSGVVDTQYF. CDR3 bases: TGCGCCAGCAGCCAAGGAGGTAGCGGGGTTGTAGATACGCAGTATTTT.

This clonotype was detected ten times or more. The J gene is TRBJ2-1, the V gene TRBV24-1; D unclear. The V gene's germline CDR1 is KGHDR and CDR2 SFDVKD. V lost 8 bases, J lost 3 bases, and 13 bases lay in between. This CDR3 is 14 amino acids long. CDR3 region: CATNVGADYNEQFF. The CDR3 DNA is TGTGCCACCAACGTCGGAGCTGACTACAATGAGCAGTTCTTC.

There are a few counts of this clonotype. The CDR3 coding sequence is TGTGCCAGCAGTCGAGGAACAGGTACATACGAGCAGTACTTC. It translates to CASSRGTGTYEQYF. The chain joins TRBV25-1 to TRBJ2-7, with D possibly matching TRBD1 (5 bases). There are 14 residues in the CDR3. From germline, CDR1 is MGHDK and CDR2 SYGVNS. The V gene lost 5 bases and the J gene lost 4 bases, with 15 bases spanning the gap.

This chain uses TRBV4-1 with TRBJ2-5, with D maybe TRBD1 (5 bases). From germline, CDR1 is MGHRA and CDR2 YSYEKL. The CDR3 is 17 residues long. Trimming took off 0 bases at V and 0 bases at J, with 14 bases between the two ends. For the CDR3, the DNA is TGCGCCAGCAGCCAAGACCGACAGCGAACTTACCAAGAGACCCAGTACTTC. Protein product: CASSQDRQRTYQETQYF.

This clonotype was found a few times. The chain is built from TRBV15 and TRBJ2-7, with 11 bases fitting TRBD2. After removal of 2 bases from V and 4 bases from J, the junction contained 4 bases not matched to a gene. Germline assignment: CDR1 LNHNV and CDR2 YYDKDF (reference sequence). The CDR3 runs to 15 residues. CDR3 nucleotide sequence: TGTGCCACCAGCAGAACAGTAGCGGGAGGGTACGAGCAGTACTTC. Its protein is CATSRTVAGGYEQYF.

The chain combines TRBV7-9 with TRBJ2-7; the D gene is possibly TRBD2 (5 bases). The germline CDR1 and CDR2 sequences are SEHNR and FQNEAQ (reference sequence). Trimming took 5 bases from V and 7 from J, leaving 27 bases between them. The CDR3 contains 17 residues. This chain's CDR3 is CASSGPQLRAAQVEQYF. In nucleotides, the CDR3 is TGTGCCAGCAGCGGCCCACAATTGAGGGCCGCTCAAGTAGAGCAGTACTTC.

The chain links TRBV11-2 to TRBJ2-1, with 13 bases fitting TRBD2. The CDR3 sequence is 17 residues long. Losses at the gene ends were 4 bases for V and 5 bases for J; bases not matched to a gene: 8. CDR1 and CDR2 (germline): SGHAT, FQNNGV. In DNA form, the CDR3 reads TGTGCCAGCAGCTCACCACTAGCGGGGGGGCCACACAATGAGCAGTTCTTC. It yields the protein CASSSPLAGGPHNEQFF. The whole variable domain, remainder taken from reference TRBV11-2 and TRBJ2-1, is EAGVAQSPRYKIIEKRQSVAFWCNPISGHATLYWYQQILGQGPKLLIQFQNNGVVDDSQLPKDRFSAERLKGVDSTLKIQPAKLEDSAVYLCASSSPLAGGPHNEQFFGPGTRLTVL.

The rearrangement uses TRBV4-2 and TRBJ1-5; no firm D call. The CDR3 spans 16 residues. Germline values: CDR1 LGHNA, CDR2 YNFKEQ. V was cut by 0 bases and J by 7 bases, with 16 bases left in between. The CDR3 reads CASSQESLTARQPQHF. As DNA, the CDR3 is TGTGCCAGCAGCCAAGAATCCTTAACAGCTCGCCAGCCCCAGCATTTT.

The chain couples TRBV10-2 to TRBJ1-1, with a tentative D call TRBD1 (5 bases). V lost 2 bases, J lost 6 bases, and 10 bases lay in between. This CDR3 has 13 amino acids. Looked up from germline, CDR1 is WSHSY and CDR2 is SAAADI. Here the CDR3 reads CASSEIGGAEAFF. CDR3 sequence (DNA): TGCGCCAGCAGTGAGATTGGGGGAGCTGAAGCTTTCTTT.

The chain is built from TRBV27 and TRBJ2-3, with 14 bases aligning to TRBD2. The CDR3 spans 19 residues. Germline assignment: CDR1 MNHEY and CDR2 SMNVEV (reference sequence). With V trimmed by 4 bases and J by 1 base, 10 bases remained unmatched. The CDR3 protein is CASSSVPGLAGERTDTQYF. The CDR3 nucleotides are TGTGCCAGCAGTTCGGTCCCGGGACTAGCGGGGGAGCGCACAGATACGCAGTATTTT.

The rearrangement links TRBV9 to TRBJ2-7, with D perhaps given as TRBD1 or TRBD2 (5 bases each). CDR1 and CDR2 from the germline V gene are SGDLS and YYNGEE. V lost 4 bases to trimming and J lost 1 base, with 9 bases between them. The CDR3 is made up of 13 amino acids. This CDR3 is CASSRDASYEQYF. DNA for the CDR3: TGTGCCAGCAGCCGGGACGCTTCCTACGAGCAGTACTTC.

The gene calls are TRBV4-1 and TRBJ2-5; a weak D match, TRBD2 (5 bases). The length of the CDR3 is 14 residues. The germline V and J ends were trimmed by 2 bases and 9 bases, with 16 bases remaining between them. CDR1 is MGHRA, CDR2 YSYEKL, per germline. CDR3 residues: CASSQITTRAAQYF. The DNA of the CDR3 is TGCGCCAGCAGCCAAATTACAACGCGGGCGGCCCAGTACTTC.

CDR3 sequence: CASSLVGGAEGKETQYF. The CDR3 region has the DNA TGTGCCAGCAGTTTAGTAGGAGGGGCGGAGGGGAAGGAGACCCAGTACTTC. The chain has TRBV12-3 or TRBV12-4 and TRBJ2-5, with D possibly matching TRBD2 (6 bases). The V and J ends lost 1 base and 5 bases respectively, with 20 bases between them. This CDR3 has 17 residues.